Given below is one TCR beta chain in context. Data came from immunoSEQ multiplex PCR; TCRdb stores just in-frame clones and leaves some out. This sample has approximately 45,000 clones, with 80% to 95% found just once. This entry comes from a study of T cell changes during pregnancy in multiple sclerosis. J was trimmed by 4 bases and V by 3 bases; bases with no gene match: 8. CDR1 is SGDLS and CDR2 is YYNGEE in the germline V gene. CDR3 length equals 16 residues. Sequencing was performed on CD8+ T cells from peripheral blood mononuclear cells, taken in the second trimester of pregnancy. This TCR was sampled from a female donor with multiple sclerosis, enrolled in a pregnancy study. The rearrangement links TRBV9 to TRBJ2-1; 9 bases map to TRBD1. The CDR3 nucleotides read TGTGCCAGCAGCGCCCCACCGGGACAGGGATACAATGAGCAGTTCTTC. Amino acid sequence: CASSAPPGQGYNEQFF.